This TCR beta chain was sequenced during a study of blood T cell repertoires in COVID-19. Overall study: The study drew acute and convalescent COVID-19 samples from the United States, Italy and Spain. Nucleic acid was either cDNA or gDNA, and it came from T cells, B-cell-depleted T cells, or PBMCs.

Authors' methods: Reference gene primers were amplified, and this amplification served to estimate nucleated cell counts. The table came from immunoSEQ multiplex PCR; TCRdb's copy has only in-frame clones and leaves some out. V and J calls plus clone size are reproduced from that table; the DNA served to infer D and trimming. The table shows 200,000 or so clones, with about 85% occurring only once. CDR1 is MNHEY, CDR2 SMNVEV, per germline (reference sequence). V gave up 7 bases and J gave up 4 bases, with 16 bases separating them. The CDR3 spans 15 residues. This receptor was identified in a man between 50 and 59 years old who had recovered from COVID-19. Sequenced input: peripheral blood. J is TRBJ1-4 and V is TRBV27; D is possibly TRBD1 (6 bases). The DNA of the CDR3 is TGTGCCAGCACTAAAACAGGGAGTTATAATGAAAAACTGTTTTTT. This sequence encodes CASTKTGSYNEKLFF.